The clone carrying this TCR beta chain occurred a few times. Its target is not known. This CDR3 is 13 amino acids long. Germline V CDR1 and CDR2: SQVTM, ANQGSEA. Deletions cut 6 bases from V and 3 bases from J, with 14 bases between. The data derive from a study of T cells after yellow fever vaccination. Study in general: Preparation of the low-cell-number fractions used SMART-Seq v4 Ultra Low Input.

The 5'RACE template-switching step produced TCR cDNA and added a universal primer site and UMIs. TCRdb analysed the 5' RACE reads with MiXCR anew, one entry per CDR3 protein. The top ten clones hold over 15% of a sample with some 420,000 distinct CDR3 sequences, 18% of them seen once. Broader study findings: Peaking faster, on day 5 versus 15, the secondary response was nonetheless weaker. A small share of clonotypes appeared in both CD4 and CD8 compartments.

The TCR sequence derives from a man between 18 and 29 years old who received the YFV17D yellow fever vaccine. Source: PBMCs, taken before the yellow fever booster vaccination. This sequence joins TRBV29-1 and TRBJ1-1; perhaps TRBD1 as D (5 bases). CDR3 amino acids: CSVRWGSYTEAFF. The CDR3, as DNA: TGCAGCGTGCGTTGGGGGTCGTACACTGAAGCTTTCTTT.